The TCR beta chain described here comes from a study of blood T cell repertoires in COVID-19. Study-wide background: The United States, Italy and Spain were the sources of the acute and convalescent COVID-19 samples.

V lost 2 bases, J lost 0 bases, and 9 bases lay in between. The CDR3 consists of 15 residues. CDR1 is SGHRS and CDR2 is YFSETQ in the germline V gene. The authors' processing: Amplified reference gene primers provided the basis for estimating nucleated cell counts. The table came from immunoSEQ multiplex PCR; TCRdb's copy has only in-frame clones and leaves some out. That table gives V, J and clone size, and the DNA gave D and trimming. The data show 200,000 to 250,000 clones, approximately 86% seen once. The origin of this receptor is a middle-aged woman with acute COVID-19. The chain carries TRBV5-1 and TRBJ1-3; no clear D gene. Sample: PBMCs or T cells enriched from blood (not recorded which). The CDR3 DNA sequence: TGCGCCAGCAGCTTCCGCGGGAACTCTGGAAACACCATATATTTT. It codes for CASSFRGNSGNTIYF.